The 28 T cell receptor beta chains given below trace back to one sample, sequenced in a study of T cell responses to AZD1222 COVID-19 vaccine. Only in-frame clones appear in the TCRdb table, and some are missing; sequencing was by immunoSEQ multiplex PCR. The sample has more than 150,000 clones, 75% to 95% seen once. The sample consisted of peripheral blood, taken on day 0 of AZD1222 vaccination. Every receptor here comes from an adult in good health.

This chain links TRBV10-3 with TRBJ1-3, with D unclear. V was trimmed by 5 bases and J by 0 bases, leaving 8 bases between them. The CDR3 sequence is 14 residues long. The germline gives CDR1 ENHRY, CDR2 SYGVKD. The CDR3 sequence is CAISFANSGNTIYF. In nucleotides, the CDR3 is TGTGCCATCAGTTTCGCTAACTCTGGAAACACCATATATTTT.

A few counts support this clone. The CDR3 reads CASSQDLGVYEQYF. In nucleotides, the CDR3 is TGCGCCAGCAGCCAAGATCTGGGGGTATACGAGCAGTACTTC. V and J are TRBV4-1 and TRBJ2-7; D might be TRBD1 or TRBD2, each matching 5 bases. CDR3 length: 14 amino acids. Trimming cost V 0 bases and J 4 bases, with 10 bases left between them. Germline CDR1 and CDR2: MGHRA and YSYEKL.

This sequence joins TRBV5-6 and TRBJ1-1; D is possibly TRBD1 (6 bases). The germline CDR1 and CDR2 sequences are SGHDT and YYEEEE. The V and J ends lost 0 bases and 1 base respectively, with 10 bases between them. This CDR3 has 15 amino acids. The CDR3 loop reads CASSLAGTPNTEAFF. CDR3 sequence (DNA): TGTGCCAGCAGCTTGGCCGGGACACCGAACACTGAAGCTTTCTTT.

This rearrangement joins TRBV7-8 to TRBJ2-1, with a possible D match to TRBD2 (5 bases). This CDR3 has 16 amino acids. Trimming took 0 bases from V and 8 from J, leaving 17 bases between them. CDR1 is SGHVS and CDR2 is FQNEAQ in the germline V gene. CDR3 sequence: CASSLARVGGRYEQFF. CDR3 nucleotide sequence: TGTGCCAGCAGCTTAGCACGAGTAGGAGGTAGGTATGAGCAGTTCTTC.

The gene calls are TRBV10-3 and TRBJ2-2; D gene ambiguous. CDR3 length: 15 amino acids. The germline V and J ends were trimmed by 2 bases and 4 bases, with 11 bases remaining between them. The germline CDR1 and CDR2 sequences are ENHRY and SYGVKD. The CDR3 DNA is TGTGCCATCAGTGAGACGAAGGCGAGCACCGGGGAGCTGTTTTTT. Its protein product is CAISETKASTGELFF.

As DNA, the CDR3 is TGTGCCAGCAGCCAAAACAGGGGTAGAGGCTATGGCTACACCTTC. Translating it yields CASSQNRGRGYGYTF. The V call is TRBV3-1 (or the pseudogene TRBV3-2), the J call TRBJ1-2; 7 nucleotides match TRBD1. Trimming removed 2 bases from V and 4 bases from J; junction bases left unmatched: 7. CDR3 length: 15 amino acids. Germline V gene data show CDR1 as LGHDT and CDR2 as YNNKEL (reference sequence).

The rearrangement links TRBV6-5 to TRBJ2-6, with D unclear. Trimming took 7 bases from V and 0 from J, leaving 7 bases between them. The CDR3 has 14 amino acids. In germline, CDR1 is MNHEY, CDR2 SVGAGI. In DNA, the CDR3 is TGTGCCAGCACTACGGGCTCTGGGGCCAACGTCCTGACTTTC. This sequence encodes CASTTGSGANVLTF.

The gene calls are TRBV11-2 and TRBJ2-1; 7 nucleotides line up with TRBD2. This CDR3 has 17 residues. From germline, CDR1 is SGHAT and CDR2 FQNNGV. The V gene end was trimmed by 4 bases and the J gene end by 7 bases; junction bases not matched to a gene: 16. The CDR3 sequence is CASSSWEREPSRNEQFF. CDR3 DNA: TGTGCCAGCAGCTCGTGGGAGCGGGAACCTAGTAGGAATGAGCAGTTCTTC.

The rearrangement joins TRBV27 to TRBJ2-1; TRBD1 matches at 7 bases. The CDR3 consists of 13 residues. Per germline, CDR1 MNHEY and CDR2 SMNVEV (reference sequence). V was pared by 2 bases and J by 6 bases, with 1 base of the junction left unmatched. This CDR3 is CASSLAGGNEQFF. The CDR3 DNA follows: TGTGCCAGCAGTTTAGCAGGGGGCAATGAGCAGTTCTTC.

The rearrangement uses TRBV30 and TRBJ1-1; 9 positions match TRBD1. The V gene end was trimmed by 2 bases and the J gene end by 2 bases; junction bases not matched to a gene: 9. CDR3 size: 16 residues. Germline V CDR1 and CDR2: GTSNPN, SVGIG (reference sequence). CDR3 DNA: TGTGCCTGGAGTTACGGGACAGGGATCCTAAACACTGAAGCTTTCTTT. Amino acid sequence: CAWSYGTGILNTEAFF. The full variable domain, rest sourced from reference TRBV30 and TRBJ1-1, is SQTIHQWPATLVQPVGSPLSLECTVEGTSNPNLYWYRQAAGRGLQLLFYSVGIGQISSEVPQNLSASRPQDRQFILSSKKLLLSDSGFYLCAWSYGTGILNTEAFFGQGTRLTVV.

The rearrangement uses TRBV7-9 and TRBJ2-1; 7 bases line up with TRBD1. The CDR3 contains 17 residues. V gave up 0 bases and J gave up 0 bases; unmatched junction bases: 5. Germline-derived CDR1 and CDR2 are SEHNR and FQNEAQ (reference sequence). CDR3 bases: TGTGCCAGCAGCTTAGCCCGACAGGGCTTCTCCTACAATGAGCAGTTCTTC. This encodes CASSLARQGFSYNEQFF.

This chain links TRBV7-6 with TRBJ2-1; no clear D gene. The CDR3 contains 15 residues. V was clipped by 5 bases and J by 1 base, with 12 bases between them. Germline values: CDR1 SGHVS, CDR2 FNYEAQ. CDR3 bases: TGTGCCAGCAGCGACCCAAGGAGATCCTACAATGAGCAGTTCTTC. Protein sequence: CASSDPRRSYNEQFF.

This chain connects TRBV6-5 to TRBJ1-5, with D maybe TRBD1 (5 bases). The CDR3 is made up of 15 amino acids. Germline V lookup: CDR1 MNHEY, CDR2 SVGAGI. Trimming stripped 6 bases from V and 5 bases from J, with 17 bases between. Here the CDR3 reads CASRDFRQGDQPQHF. DNA for the CDR3: TGTGCCAGCAGGGACTTCCGGCAGGGCGATCAGCCCCAGCATTTT.

This chain connects TRBV5-5 to TRBJ1-4; the D gene is possibly TRBD1 (5 bases). With 6 bases removed from V and 6 bases from J, the gap between germline ends came to 15 bases. This CDR3 spans 14 amino acids. Germline V gene lookup returns CDR1 SGHKS and CDR2 YYEKEE (reference sequence). This CDR3 reads CASTPRGGDEKLFF. Here the CDR3 DNA reads TGTGCCAGCACCCCGAGGGGAGGTGATGAAAAACTGTTTTTT.

This sequence joins TRBV16 and TRBJ1-5; D call uncertain. Germline V CDR1 and CDR2: KGHSY, FQNENV. V gave up 0 bases and J gave up 6 bases, with 9 bases separating them. The CDR3 sequence is 14 residues long. DNA for the CDR3: TGTGCCAGCAGCCAATCCGCGTCCAGTCAGCCCCAGCATTTT. Translating it yields CASSQSASSQPQHF.

V is TRBV5-1 and J is TRBJ1-1; D unclear. Trimming shortened V by 0 bases and J by 7 bases, and 10 bases separated the two germline ends. Germline CDR1 and CDR2: SGHRS and YFSETQ. This CDR3 spans 13 amino acids. The CDR3 loop is CASSLGVGLEAFF. Written as DNA, the CDR3 is TGCGCCAGCAGCTTGGGAGTCGGCCTTGAAGCTTTCTTT.

The chain joins TRBV4-3 to TRBJ2-3, with D perhaps TRBD1 (5 bases). The CDR3 has 16 amino acids. In germline, CDR1 is LGHNA, CDR2 YSLEER. V was clipped by 2 bases and J by 0 bases, with 12 bases between them. The CDR3 sequence: CASSQLGALSTDTQYF. CDR3 sequence (DNA): TGCGCCAGCAGCCAACTAGGGGCACTTAGCACAGATACGCAGTATTTT.

This clone appeared a single time. CDR3 protein: CASSPTPTSGYYNEQFF. The CDR3, as DNA: TGTGCCAGCAGCCCCACCCCGACTAGCGGTTACTACAATGAGCAGTTCTTC. The chain carries TRBV9 and TRBJ2-1; 9 nucleotides match TRBD2. The V gene end was trimmed by 4 bases and the J gene end by 3 bases; junction bases not matched to a gene: 11. From germline, CDR1 is SGDLS and CDR2 YYNGEE. This CDR3 is 17 amino acids long.

The chain carries TRBV11-2 and TRBJ2-2, with TRBD2 identical over 12 bases. The length of the CDR3 is 19 residues. Germline V gene sequence: CDR1 SGHAT, CDR2 FQNNGV. With 0 bases clipped from V and 9 bases from J, the junction kept 14 bases outside the gene matches. CDR3 region: CASSLESTSGRPNTWELFF. CDR3 sequence (DNA): TGTGCCAGCAGCTTAGAGAGTACTAGCGGGAGGCCTAACACGTGGGAGCTGTTTTTT.

J is TRBJ2-7 and V is TRBV6-2 or TRBV6-3; no clear D. Trimming removed 3 bases at V and 1 base at J, with 13 bases between. Germline V gene lookup returns CDR1 MNHEY and CDR2 SVGEGT. CDR3 length equals 15 residues. The CDR3 region has the DNA TGTGCCAGCAGTTATGGGCCACCCCGATCCTACGAGCAGTACTTC. Translated: CASSYGPPRSYEQYF.

This clone is a singleton in its sample. The CDR3 nucleotides read TGCGCCAGCAGCCAAGATTGGAATCAGCCCCAGCATTTT. Its protein is CASSQDWNQPQHF. The chain uses TRBV4-3 and TRBJ1-5, with D hard to call. The CDR3 has 13 amino acids. Germline V gene data show CDR1 as LGHNA and CDR2 as YSLEER. V lost 0 bases and J 4 bases, leaving 4 bases between the germline ends.

The chain couples TRBV13 to TRBJ2-1; TRBD1 aligns across 7 bases. Germline assignment: CDR1 PRHDT and CDR2 FYEKMQ (reference sequence). After removal of 6 bases from V and 4 bases from J, the junction contained 9 bases not matched to a gene. The CDR3 length is 15 residues. In DNA form, the CDR3 reads TGTGCCAGCAGTCCAGGGGGTTCCCCTTACAATGAGCAGTTCTTC. Translated, it gives CASSPGGSPYNEQFF. The whole variable domain, filled in from reference TRBV13 and TRBJ2-1, reads AAGVIQSPRHLIKEKRETATLKCYPIPRHDTVYWYQQGPGQDPQFLISFYEKMQSDKGSIPDRFSAQQFSDYHSELNMSSLELGDSALYFCASSPGGSPYNEQFFGPGTRLTVL.

The chain employs TRBV5-1 and TRBJ1-1, with D possibly matching TRBD1 (5 bases). CDR1 and CDR2 (germline): SGHRS, YFSETQ. The CDR3 is 14 residues long. V lost 1 base and J 2 bases, leaving 9 bases between the germline ends. This CDR3 reads CASSLIGVNTEAFF. For the CDR3, the DNA is TGCGCCAGCAGCTTGATAGGGGTAAACACTGAAGCTTTCTTT. Filled out from reference TRBV5-1 and TRBJ1-1, the complete variable domain reads KAGVTQTPRYLIKTRGQQVTLSCSPISGHRSVSWYQQTPGQGLQFLFEYFSETQRNKGNFPGRFSGRQFSNSRSEMNVSTLELGDSALYLCASSLIGVNTEAFFGQGTRLTVV.

The CDR3 spells CASSQRPGSKRDEQYF. CDR3 sequence (DNA): TGTGCCAGCAGCCAACGACCCGGGAGCAAGAGGGACGAGCAGTACTTC. The rearrangement joins TRBV14 to TRBJ2-7, with D possibly TRBD2 on 6 matching bases. Germline CDR1 is SGHDN and CDR2 is FVKESK. Trimming removed 2 bases from V and 5 bases from J, with 19 bases in between. The length of the CDR3 is 16 residues.

V and J are TRBV28 and TRBJ1-4; D might be TRBD1 (5 bases). The germline V and J ends were trimmed by 6 bases and 6 bases, with 20 bases remaining between them. CDR1 is MDHEN and CDR2 is SYDVKM in the germline V gene. This CDR3 is built from 16 residues. The CDR3 sequence is CASSTPAGANHEKLFF. CDR3 nucleotides: TGTGCCAGCAGCACTCCCGCCGGGGCTAACCATGAAAAACTGTTTTTT.

The J gene is TRBJ1-1, the V gene TRBV30; no definite D call. Deletions cut 0 bases from V and 6 bases from J, with 11 bases between. This CDR3 has 13 residues. Germline CDR1 and CDR2: GTSNPN and SVGIG (reference sequence). DNA for the CDR3: TGTGCCTGGAGTGTACAAATACGCGCTGAAGCTTTCTTT. As protein: CAWSVQIRAEAFF.

This chain joins TRBV19 and TRBJ1-1, with TRBD1 matching over 7 bases. Trimming removed 8 bases from V and 4 bases from J; junction bases left unmatched: 7. CDR1 is LNHDA and CDR2 is SQIVND in the germline V gene (reference sequence). The CDR3 runs 13 residues. DNA of the CDR3: TGTGCCAGTGGGTTACAGGGGATCACTGAAGCTTTCTTT. This sequence encodes CASGLQGITEAFF.

The rearrangement joins TRBV27 to TRBJ2-1, with D perhaps matching TRBD2 (6 bases). CDR1 MNHEY and CDR2 SMNVEV come from the germline V gene (reference sequence). The V and J ends lost 7 bases and 3 bases respectively, with 16 bases between them. CDR3 length: 15 residues. CDR3 loop: CASTILPGDYNEQFF. The DNA for the CDR3 is TGTGCCAGCACCATACTCCCGGGAGACTACAATGAGCAGTTCTTC.